Within the sample, the clone carrying this TCR beta chain is medium-sized. From blood, about 250-500 ng of genomic DNA served as TRB template. The ends were cut back, 6 bases at V and 4 bases at J, with 10 bases in the middle. Looked up from germline, CDR1 is LNHDA and CDR2 is SQIVND (reference sequence). This CDR3 is built from 13 residues. This entry is derived from a study of T and B cells in COVID-19 patients. Multiplex PCR with BIOMED2 TRB-A/B primer pools amplified TRB rearrangements. TCRdb itself ran the multiplex PCR reads through MiXCR, one entry per CDR3 protein. Of 10,000 to 13,000 distinct CDR3 sequences listed, over 30% are singletons.

This receptor was taken from a human donor with active COVID-19. The sample comprised blood. The J gene is TRBJ2-1, the V gene TRBV19; weak D call: TRBD1 (6 bases). The CDR3 region has the DNA TGTGCCAGTAGAGGACAGATATACAATGAGCAGTTCTTC. As protein: CASRGQIYNEQFF.